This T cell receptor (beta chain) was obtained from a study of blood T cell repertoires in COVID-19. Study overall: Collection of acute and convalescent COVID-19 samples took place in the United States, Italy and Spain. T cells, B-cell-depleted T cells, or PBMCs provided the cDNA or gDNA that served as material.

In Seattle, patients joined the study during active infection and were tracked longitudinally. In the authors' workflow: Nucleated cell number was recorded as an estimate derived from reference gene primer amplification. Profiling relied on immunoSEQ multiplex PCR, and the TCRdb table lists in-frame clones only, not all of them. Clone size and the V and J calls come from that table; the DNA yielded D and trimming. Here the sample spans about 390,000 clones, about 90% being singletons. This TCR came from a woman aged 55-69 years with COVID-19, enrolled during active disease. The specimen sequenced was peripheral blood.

The CDR3 is CASSIDMERGPMDGYTF. CDR3 sequence (DNA): TGTGCCAGTAGTATAGATATGGAGCGGGGGCCTATGGATGGCTACACCTTC. The V and J genes are TRBV19 and TRBJ1-2; tentative D call: TRBD1 (6 bases). The CDR3 covers 17 residues. V lost 0 bases and J 6 bases, leaving 20 bases between the germline ends. Germline CDR1 is LNHDA and CDR2 is SQIVND (reference sequence).